Listed here are 26 T cell receptor beta chains from one sample, sequenced in a study of beta chain features in type 1 diabetes. The sequenced template was cDNA made from the entire isolated RNA. Repertoires were generated with immunoSEQ multiplex PCR, while TCRdb's copy carries only in-frame clones and drops some. The top ten clones hold 0.023% of a sample with fewer than 900,000 clones, roughly a sixth of them seen once. Sequencing input: naive CD4+ T cells from blood. These receptors were collected from a woman under 30 in good health.

This clone was counted only a few times. J is TRBJ1-5 and V is TRBV29-1, with D perhaps TRBD1 (5 bases). Trimming cost V 6 bases and J 11 bases, with 14 bases left between them. There are 11 residues in the CDR3. Per germline, CDR1 SQVTM and CDR2 ANQGSEA. The CDR3 DNA reads as TGCAGCGTCGGCACTCCGGGGGCCCAGCATTTT. This codes for CSVGTPGAQHF.

V and J are TRBV19 and TRBJ1-2; D is ambiguous. CDR1 and CDR2 from the germline V gene are LNHDA and SQIVND (reference sequence). The CDR3 is made up of 13 amino acids. V lost 4 bases to trimming and J lost 4 bases, with 10 bases between them. As DNA, the CDR3 is TGTGCCAGTAGTAGAGACGGAATCTATGGCTACACCTTC. The encoded protein is CASSRDGIYGYTF.

This clone was seen a handful of times. V gene TRBV7-2 combines with J gene TRBJ2-5; 9 bases fit TRBD2. V lost 3 bases to trimming and J lost 5 bases; unmatched junction nucleotides: 4. The V gene's germline CDR1 is SGHTA and CDR2 FQGNSA. This CDR3 region has 14 residues. The CDR3 nucleotides are TGTGCCAGCAGCTTTAGCGGGAGCAGGGAGACCCAGTACTTC. Translating gives CASSFSGSRETQYF.

This clone has a handful of counts. The chain is built from TRBV9 and TRBJ2-4; no clear D. Germline V gives CDR1 SGDLS, CDR2 YYNGEE. The CDR3 length is 16 residues. V was pared by 0 bases and J by 6 bases, with 16 bases between. The CDR3 reads CASSVAATPGLNIQYF. The CDR3 DNA follows: TGTGCCAGCAGCGTAGCGGCAACTCCTGGGCTAAACATTCAGTACTTC.

This clone was observed a handful of times. At the DNA level, this CDR3 is encoded by other sequences in the same sample as well. The rearrangement uses TRBV7-9 and TRBJ2-3; TRBD1 matches 8 bases. CDR3 size: 14 residues. The trim removed 5 bases at V and 4 bases at J, leaving 5 bases unmatched. Germline loops: CDR1 SEHNR, CDR2 FQNEAQ (reference sequence). Here the CDR3 reads CASSPGQGADTQYF. CDR3 sequence (DNA): TGTGCCAGCAGCCCCGGACAGGGAGCAGATACGCAGTATTTT.

V usage is TRBV9 and J usage is TRBJ2-1; TRBD2 aligns across 9 bases. The V gene's germline CDR1 is SGDLS and CDR2 YYNGEE. The CDR3 is 14 amino acids. J lost 8 bases, V lost 4 bases, and 7 bases had no gene match. The CDR3 region is CASSPSGTSYEQFF. The CDR3 nucleotides are TGTGCCAGCAGCCCCTCAGGGACTAGCTATGAGCAGTTCTTC.

In its sample, this clone was seen a few times. The chain employs TRBV28 and TRBJ1-2, with 9 positions matching TRBD1. The V segment lost 3 bases and the J segment 4 bases; nucleotides outside the gene matches: 6. CDR1 and CDR2 (germline): MDHEN, SYDVKM. The CDR3 runs to 15 residues. The DNA of the CDR3 is TGTGCCAGCAGTTTCCGGGACAGGGTGGCCTATGGCTACACCTTC. Residues: CASSFRDRVAYGYTF.

This rearrangement joins TRBV10-3 to TRBJ2-7, with D maybe TRBD2 (5 bases). Per the germline V gene, CDR1 is ENHRY and CDR2 is SYGVKD. With 5 bases removed from V and 1 base from J, the gap between germline ends came to 9 bases. There are 13 residues in the CDR3. The CDR3 loop reads CAISYTGSYEQYF. CDR3 nucleotide sequence: TGTGCCATCAGTTACACGGGATCCTACGAGCAGTACTTC.

This clone was seen only a few times. The V gene is TRBV2, the J gene TRBJ2-1, with D perhaps being TRBD1 or TRBD2 (7 bases each). This CDR3 has 13 amino acids. The V and J ends lost 4 bases and 8 bases respectively, with 12 bases between them. Germline CDR1 and CDR2: SNHLY and FYNNEI. The CDR3 nucleotides are TGTGCCAGCAGTGGACAGGGAGGGGATGAGCAGTTCTTC. It translates to CASSGQGGDEQFF.

The CDR3 here is CASSPGTGYNEQFF. The CDR3 DNA reads as TGTGCCAGCAGCCCCGGGACAGGGTACAATGAGCAGTTCTTC. This sequence joins TRBV6-5 and TRBJ2-1, with TRBD1 matching over 9 bases. With V trimmed by 6 bases and J by 4 bases, 4 bases remained unmatched. This CDR3 spans 14 amino acids. Germline V lookup: CDR1 MNHEY, CDR2 SVGAGI.

The table lists this clone with many counts. The gene calls are TRBV10-3 and TRBJ2-1, with a possible D match to TRBD2 (5 bases). Germline-derived CDR1 and CDR2 are ENHRY and SYGVKD. This CDR3 is built from 12 residues. The V and J ends lost 10 bases and 13 bases respectively, with 20 bases between them. CDR3 nucleotides: TGTGCCACCCGGGATACCGGCGCGTTTCAGTTCTTC. This encodes CATRDTGAFQFF.

CDR3 loop: CATSRSNDRQETQYF. In nucleotides, the CDR3 is TGTGCCACCAGCAGATCGAACGACAGGCAAGAGACCCAGTACTTC. The V gene is TRBV15, the J gene TRBJ2-5, with TRBD1 as a possible D gene (6 bases). Trimming removed 2 bases at V and 2 bases at J, with 12 bases between. The CDR3 runs to 15 residues. Germline CDR1 LNHNV, CDR2 YYDKDF (reference sequence). Full variable domain (remainder filled in from reference TRBV15 and TRBJ2-5): DAMVIQNPRYQVTQFGKPVTLSCSQTLNHNVMYWYQQKSSQAPKLLFHYYDKDFNNEADTPDNFQSRRPNTSFCFLDIRSPGLGDTAMYLCATSRSNDRQETQYFGPGTRLLVL.

This clone has more than one count but fewer than ten. This chain uses TRBV15 with TRBJ2-5; no reliable D call. V lost 0 bases and J 2 bases, leaving 7 bases between the germline ends. The germline CDR1 and CDR2 sequences are LNHNV and YYDKDF (reference sequence). The CDR3 loop spans 14 amino acids. CDR3 protein: CATSRDTRQETQYF. CDR3 DNA sequence: TGTGCCACCAGCAGAGATACCAGGCAAGAGACCCAGTACTTC.

This clone came up a few times. The same CDR3 is also encoded by other DNA sequences in this sample. The chain is built from TRBV7-9 and TRBJ2-7, with D perhaps TRBD1 (5 bases). The CDR3 extends over 12 amino acids. Germline values: CDR1 SEHNR, CDR2 FQNEAQ (reference sequence). V gave up 4 bases and J gave up 3 bases, with 7 bases separating them. CDR3 DNA: TGTGCCAGCAGCTCAGGGATCTACGAGCAGTACTTC. Protein: CASSSGIYEQYF.

V usage is TRBV6-1 and J usage is TRBJ2-2; no clear D gene. The V end was cut by 7 bases, the J end by 7 bases, with 19 bases between. Germline V gene lookup returns CDR1 MNHNS and CDR2 SASEGT. The CDR3 runs to 15 residues. The CDR3 region is CASNPTIGLRGELFF. CDR3 DNA sequence: TGTGCCAGCAACCCAACGATTGGGTTACGCGGGGAGCTGTTTTTT.

The chain couples TRBV28 to TRBJ2-1; possibly TRBD2 for D (5 bases). Per the germline V gene, CDR1 is MDHEN and CDR2 is SYDVKM. The CDR3 consists of 13 residues. V lost 6 bases, J lost 0 bases, and 6 bases lay in between. The CDR3 loop is CASRDFSYNEQFF. The CDR3 DNA sequence: TGTGCCAGCAGGGACTTCTCCTACAATGAGCAGTTCTTC.

Notes on this clone: At one boundary the junction diverges from the germline segment, which might be a read error. J is TRBJ1-4 and V is TRBV7-7; TRBD1 aligns across 8 bases. The CDR3 is made up of 13 amino acids. Germline V lookup: CDR1 SSHAT, CDR2 FNYEAQ (reference sequence). The CDR3 reads CASSLSPGQEMFF. The CDR3 DNA follows: TGTGCTAGCAGCTTATCACCGGGACAGGAGATGTTTTTT.

This clone was recorded a few times. The rearrangement uses TRBV11-2 and TRBJ2-2; D is uncertain. The CDR3 loop spans 11 amino acids. CDR1 and CDR2 from the germline V gene are SGHAT and FQNNGV. The V and J ends lost 5 bases and 8 bases respectively, with 6 bases between them. The CDR3 sequence: CASSPRGELFF. CDR3 nucleotide sequence: TGTGCCAGCAGCCCTCGAGGGGAGCTGTTTTTT.

In its sample, this clone was seen a few times. V is TRBV6-1 and J is TRBJ2-7; unclear D gene. In germline, CDR1 is MNHNS, CDR2 SASEGT. This CDR3 spans 12 amino acids. V was pared by 8 bases and J by 1 base, with 9 bases between. DNA of the CDR3: TGTGCCAGCCGTCGTTGGTCCTACGAGCAGTACTTC. This encodes CASRRWSYEQYF.

The gene calls are TRBV29-1 and TRBJ2-3; D is perhaps TRBD1 (6 bases). V shed 4 bases and J shed 0 bases, with 11 bases lying between them. Germline CDR1 reads SQVTM; CDR2 reads ANQGSEA. The CDR3 sequence is 14 residues long. CDR3 sequence reads: CSVGYRASTDTQYF. CDR3 coding DNA: TGCAGCGTTGGCTACAGGGCAAGCACAGATACGCAGTATTTT.

The chain is built from TRBV11-1 and TRBJ1-3, with D unresolved. Trimming removed 2 bases from V and 0 bases from J, with 5 bases in between. This CDR3 has 14 amino acids. The germline V gene encodes CDR1 SGHAT and CDR2 FQDESV (reference sequence). The CDR3 is CASSLTDSGNTIYF. CDR3 nucleotide sequence: TGTGCCAGCAGCTTAACAGACTCTGGAAACACCATATATTTT.

The rearrangement joins TRBV7-2 to TRBJ2-1; D possibly uses TRBD1 or TRBD2 (6 bases each). The CDR3 has 15 amino acids. V shed 5 bases and J shed 5 bases, with 16 bases lying between them. CDR1 and CDR2 from the germline V gene are SGHTA and FQGNSA. CDR3 region: CASSDEGGRHNEQFF. The CDR3 DNA reads as TGTGCCAGCAGCGACGAGGGGGGACGCCACAATGAGCAGTTCTTC.

This clone was detected only once. The V and J genes are TRBV12-5 and TRBJ2-5, with D possibly matching TRBD1 (6 bases). V was cut by 3 bases and J by 4 bases, with 9 bases left in between. CDR3 length equals 13 residues. Germline CDR1 reads LGHNT; CDR2 reads FRNRAP. DNA of the CDR3: TGTGCTAGTGGTTTACAGGGCCCAGAGACCCAGTACTTC. Its protein product is CASGLQGPETQYF.

The V call is TRBV7-4, the J call TRBJ2-7, with 7 bases identical to TRBD2. This CDR3 has 13 residues. V shed 5 bases and J 2 bases; nucleotides not matched to a gene: 3. Germline V gene sequence: CDR1 SGHVT, CDR2 SQSDAQ. CDR3 coding DNA: TGTGCCAGCAGCCCGACTAGCACCTACGAGCAGTACTTC. It encodes CASSPTSTYEQYF.

The J gene is TRBJ2-7, the V gene TRBV7-2; D not resolved. CDR3 length: 14 amino acids. V was pared by 5 bases and J by 5 bases, with 16 bases between. In germline, CDR1 is SGHTA, CDR2 FQGNSA. The DNA for the CDR3 is TGTGCCAGCAGCCAAGATCTAGGGTACGACGAGCAGTACTTC. Its protein is CASSQDLGYDEQYF.

The rearrangement joins TRBV7-9 to TRBJ2-7, with a tentative D call TRBD1 (6 bases). Trimming cost V 5 bases and J 0 bases, with 11 bases left between them. CDR1 SEHNR and CDR2 FQNEAQ come from the germline V gene (reference sequence). The CDR3 contains 14 residues. The CDR3 DNA reads TGTGCCAGCAGCCCCGGACAGAGCTCCTACGAGCAGTACTTC. It translates to CASSPGQSSYEQYF.